The present TCR beta chain was sequenced within a study of blood T cell repertoires in COVID-19. The CDR3 has 13 residues. Trimming left V 1 base short and J 3 bases short, with 6 bases between. Per germline, CDR1 SGHDN and CDR2 FVKESK. Method: immunoSEQ multiplex PCR; TCRdb's copy keeps in-frame clones and lacks some. The sample has 96,000 or so clones; over 85% are singletons. Sequencing was carried out using peripheral blood. The chain uses TRBV14 and TRBJ1-2; D might be TRBD1 (6 bases). The clonotype originates from a human donor with COVID-19, enrolled during active disease. The donor label of this sample is uncertain. CDR3 in amino acids: CASSQGTDYGYTF. CDR3 coding DNA: TGTGCCAGCAGCCAAGGGACAGACTATGGCTACACCTTC.